These 8 T cell receptor beta chains were sequenced from one sample in a study of tumor and adjacent non-tumor tissue in lung cancer. TCRbeta libraries were built with three rounds of nested PCR, modified from ARM-PCR. TCRdb independently ran MiXCR on the multiplex PCR reads; one entry per CDR3 protein. The sample holds 80,000 or so distinct CDR3 sequences, approximately 80% seen once. This sample's RNA came from whole unsorted tissue. The normal lung tissue was taken more than 3 cm from the tumor edge. Input material: distant non-tumor lung tissue. Receptors were obtained from a man between 60 and 75 years old with non-small cell lung cancer.

With regard to this clonotype: The junction departs from the called germline gene at one end, perhaps through a read error. The chain joins TRBV11-2 to TRBJ2-6, with D perhaps TRBD1 (5 bases). The germline CDR1 and CDR2 sequences are SGHAT and FQNNGV. The length of the CDR3 is 14 residues. The CDR3 is CACSPISGAIVLTF. CDR3 bases: TGTGCCTGCAGTCCTATCTCTGGGGCCATCGTACTGACTTTC.

Turning to this clonotype: This likely comes from a read error, as the CDR3 has no conserved phenylalanine or tryptophan at its end. Because the CDR3's place on the DNA is in doubt, the DNA is left out and the CDR3 is given as listed by TCRdb. This chain joins TRBV6-5 and TRBJ2-3. Germline loops: CDR1 MNHEY, CDR2 SVGAGI. The CDR3 length is 12 residues, termini included. CDR3 residues: CASIAGTDTRYS.

Turning to this clonotype: At one boundary the junction diverges from the germline segment, which might be a read error. The chain recombines TRBV12-3 or TRBV12-4 with TRBJ2-5; a weak D match, TRBD1 (6 bases). This CDR3 region has 13 residues. CDR3 DNA sequence: TGCGCCAGCAGCCTGGGACAACAAGAGACCCAGTACTTC. Amino acid sequence: CASSLGQQETQYF.

This clonotype was seen repeatedly, ten times or more. An end of the junction does not agree with germline; a read error may underlie this. The chain recombines TRBV5-5 with TRBJ2-6; possible D gene TRBD1, 7 bases. This CDR3 region has 15 residues. CDR1 SGHKS and CDR2 YYEKEE come from the germline V gene (reference sequence). This chain's CDR3 is CASSNRGGGANVLAF. CDR3 nucleotides: TGTGCCAGCAGCAACAGGGGTGGAGGGGCCAACGTCCTGGCTTTC. The full variable domain, with the rest looked up from reference TRBV5-5 and TRBJ2-6, is DAGVTQSPTHLIKTRGQQVTLRCSPISGHKSVSWYQQVLGQGPQFIFQYYEKEERGRGNFPDRFSARQFPNYSSELNVNALLLGDSALYLCASSNRGGGANVLAFGAGSRLTVL.

The chain is built from TRBV20-1 and TRBJ2-5; TRBD1 aligns across 8 bases. Germline CDR1 is DFQATT and CDR2 is SNEGSKA (reference sequence). The CDR3 has 16 residues. The ends lost 0 bases at V and 8 bases at J; junction bases unmatched: 14. DNA for the CDR3: TGCAGTGCTAGAGACCGGGGACAGGTGGAACGAGAAACCCAGTACTTC. It translates to CSARDRGQVERETQYF.

Turning to this clonotype: A read error may produce the germline difference seen at one junction end. The gene calls are TRBV11-3 and TRBJ2-1, with 12 bases matching TRBD2. This CDR3 contains 17 residues. The germline gives CDR1 SGHNT, CDR2 YENEEA. The DNA for the CDR3 is TGTGCCAGTAGCTTAAATCGACTAGCGGGAGTAGGTGATGAGCAGTTCTTC. This translates into CASSLNRLAGVGDEQFF.

As to this clonotype: An end of the junction differs from the germline gene, which may be a read error. V gene TRBV28 combines with J gene TRBJ1-6, with 12 bases aligning to TRBD1. Per the germline V gene, CDR1 is MDHEN and CDR2 is SYDVKM. CDR3 length equals 13 residues. The CDR3 DNA reads TGTGTCAGCGGGACAGGGGGCCATTCACCCCTCCATTTT. Translated: CVSGTGGHSPLHF.

A remark on this clonotype: A read error may be the cause here, since a much bigger clone is one base away. The J gene is TRBJ1-2, the V gene TRBV28; D is uncertain. The CDR3 consists of 14 residues. Germline CDR1 MDHEN, CDR2 SYDVKM. Trimming shortened V by 3 bases and J by 4 bases, and 12 bases separated the two germline ends. The CDR3 loop reads CASSFAGPGYGYTF. The DNA for the CDR3 is TGTGCCAGCAGTTTTGCTGGGCCTGGCTATGGCTACACCTTC.